The rows below give T cell receptor beta chains drawn from one sample of a study of T-cell reconstitution after alpha-beta-depleted transplantation in children. TCRdb analysed the PCR reads with MiXCR anew, one entry per CDR3 protein. The repertoire includes around 530,000 distinct CDR3 sequences, 30% to 35% of them detected once, and less than 2.5% sits in the top ten. The sample in question was PBMCs from the stem cell graft donor, obtained from the stem cell graft. These receptor sequences come from a human donor who donated a stem cell graft to a child with aplastic anemia. CDR3s include the opening cysteine and the closing phenylalanine or tryptophan. Each record gives: D gene, clone size, V gene, J gene, CDR3 DNA, CDR3 protein. D genes are given only for firm matches. Where a row states a size, it is once, few, many or the class of an expanded clone; other rows omit it.

D gene: TRBD2
clone size: few
V gene: TRBV5-1
J gene: TRBJ2-3
CDR3 DNA: TGCGCCAGCAGCTGGGGACTAGCGGGAGGGCCTTTAGATACGCAGTATTTT
CDR3 protein: CASSWGLAGGPLDTQYF

D gene: TRBD1
clone size: few
V gene: TRBV29-1
J gene: TRBJ1-1
CDR3 DNA: TGCAGCGTTCCTGGACAGGGGGTCGACCGGTGGGGGACTGAAGCTTTCTTT
CDR3 protein: CSVPGQGVDRWGTEAFF

D gene: TRBD2
clone size: .
V gene: TRBV7-8
J gene: TRBJ2-3
CDR3 DNA: TGTGCCAGCAGCTTAGCGCTGGTAGCGGGAGGTCTAGGGGATACGCAGTATTTT
CDR3 protein: CASSLALVAGGLGDTQYF

D gene: .
clone size: .
V gene: TRBV12-3/TRBV12-4
J gene: TRBJ2-5
CDR3 DNA: TGTGCCAGCAGTTTGATAGGGAGGACCCAGTACTTC
CDR3 protein: CASSLIGRTQYF

D gene: .
clone size: few
V gene: TRBV29-1
J gene: TRBJ2-7
CDR3 DNA: TGCAGCGTTGAAGGTGCAAGGGGGACCCAATCCTACGAGCAGTACTTC
CDR3 protein: CSVEGARGTQSYEQYF

D gene: TRBD2
clone size: .
V gene: TRBV20-1
J gene: TRBJ2-3
CDR3 DNA: TGCAGTGCGCGGTATGGCGGGGGGAACGGGCATACGCAGTATTTT
CDR3 protein: CSARYGGGNGHTQYF

D gene: TRBD2
clone size: .
V gene: TRBV18
J gene: TRBJ2-1
CDR3 DNA: TGTGCCAGCTCACCACCCCGACTAGCGGGAAATGAGCAGTTCTTC
CDR3 protein: CASSPPRLAGNEQFF

D gene: TRBD1
clone size: .
V gene: TRBV7-8
J gene: TRBJ2-4
CDR3 DNA: TGTGCCAGCAGCTTACGTCCAGGGACAGGGGGCCGAAACATTCAGTACTTC
CDR3 protein: CASSLRPGTGGRNIQYF

D gene: .
clone size: .
V gene: TRBV19
J gene: TRBJ1-2
CDR3 DNA: TGTGCCAGTAGTGAAACCCAAAACTATGGCTACACCTTC
CDR3 protein: CASSETQNYGYTF

D gene: .
clone size: .
V gene: TRBV27
J gene: TRBJ1-1
CDR3 DNA: TGTGCCAGCAGTCGGACCTTGAACACTGAAGCTTTCTTT
CDR3 protein: CASSRTLNTEAFF

D gene: .
clone size: few
V gene: TRBV21-1
J gene: TRBJ1-5
CDR3 DNA: TGTGCCAGCAGCAAAGTCTCCGGGGAAAGCAATCAGCCCCAGCATTTT
CDR3 protein: CASSKVSGESNQPQHF

D gene: .
clone size: .
V gene: TRBV6-2/TRBV6-3
J gene: TRBJ2-1
CDR3 DNA: TGTGCCAGCAGTTACGAACCGGGAGTTAGGGATGAGCAGTTCTTC
CDR3 protein: CASSYEPGVRDEQFF

D gene: TRBD1
clone size: .
V gene: TRBV20-1
J gene: TRBJ1-2
CDR3 DNA: TGCAGTGCGAGAGCAGGGGGCGAGGTCTATGGCTACACCTTC
CDR3 protein: CSARAGGEVYGYTF

D gene: .
clone size: .
V gene: TRBV20-1
J gene: TRBJ2-5
CDR3 DNA: TGCAGTGCTCCCCCCGAGATCCAAGAGACCCAGTACTTC
CDR3 protein: CSAPPEIQETQYF

D gene: .
clone size: few
V gene: TRBV29-1
J gene: TRBJ2-7
CDR3 DNA: TGCAGCGTTGAAGATTCCGGTAACGAGCAGTACTTC
CDR3 protein: CSVEDSGNEQYF

D gene: .
clone size: few
V gene: TRBV12-3/TRBV12-4
J gene: TRBJ1-5
CDR3 DNA: TGTGCCAGCAGTCCCCGGCTCAGGGGACCCGGTCAGCCCCAGCATTTT
CDR3 protein: CASSPRLRGPGQPQHF

D gene: TRBD2
clone size: few
V gene: TRBV7-2
J gene: TRBJ2-7
CDR3 DNA: TGTGCCAGCAGCCTTGGACTAGCGGGAGTACTCTACGAGCAGTACTTC
CDR3 protein: CASSLGLAGVLYEQYF

D gene: .
clone size: few
V gene: TRBV7-2
J gene: TRBJ1-5
CDR3 DNA: TGTGCCAGCAGCTTAGAAGGTGGCCGTAGCAATCAGCCCCAGCATTTT
CDR3 protein: CASSLEGGRSNQPQHF

D gene: .
clone size: .
V gene: TRBV20-1
J gene: TRBJ1-1
CDR3 DNA: TGCAGTGCTAGCCGGGGAATTGAAGCTTTCTTT
CDR3 protein: CSASRGIEAFF

D gene: .
clone size: .
V gene: TRBV7-9
J gene: TRBJ1-1
CDR3 DNA: TGTGCCAGCAGCGTCGCGGGGGCTGGAACTGAAGCTTTCTTT
CDR3 protein: CASSVAGAGTEAFF

D gene: TRBD1
clone size: .
V gene: TRBV20-1
J gene: TRBJ1-5
CDR3 DNA: TGCAGTGCTAGAGATTCCAGGGGGTCCTATAGCAATCAGCCCCAGCATTTT
CDR3 protein: CSARDSRGSYSNQPQHF

D gene: .
clone size: few
V gene: TRBV18
J gene: TRBJ1-1
CDR3 DNA: TGTGCCAGCTCACCTTCAGGGAGTGGGGCTTTCTTT
CDR3 protein: CASSPSGSGAFF

D gene: TRBD1
clone size: few
V gene: TRBV28
J gene: TRBJ1-2
CDR3 DNA: TGTGCCAGCAGGGTCACCTCGGGACAGGGGGCGGCTGGCTACACCTTC
CDR3 protein: CASRVTSGQGAAGYTF

D gene: .
clone size: .
V gene: TRBV29-1
J gene: TRBJ2-2
CDR3 DNA: TGCAGCGTTGATCAGGACACCGGGGAGCTGTTTTTT
CDR3 protein: CSVDQDTGELFF

D gene: TRBD1
clone size: once
V gene: TRBV29-1
J gene: TRBJ2-2
CDR3 DNA: TGCAGCGGGGCGCGACAGGGCATCCCCGGGGAGCTGTTTTTT
CDR3 protein: CSGARQGIPGELFF

D gene: .
clone size: few
V gene: TRBV10-3
J gene: TRBJ1-1
CDR3 DNA: TGTGCCATCAGTCCAACAGGGAACACTGAAGCTTTCTTT
CDR3 protein: CAISPTGNTEAFF

D gene: .
clone size: few
V gene: TRBV6-4
J gene: TRBJ1-6
CDR3 DNA: TGTGCCAGCAGCTACTGGGCAGGTGGCAATTCACCCCTCCACTTT
CDR3 protein: CASSYWAGGNSPLHF

D gene: TRBD1
clone size: .
V gene: TRBV20-1
J gene: TRBJ1-2
CDR3 DNA: TGCAGTGCTAGAGATCCCTACCTGGACAGGGGCTATGGCTACACCTTC
CDR3 protein: CSARDPYLDRGYGYTF

D gene: .
clone size: .
V gene: TRBV28
J gene: TRBJ2-3
CDR3 DNA: TGTGCCAGCAGTCAAACGCCCTCGCGGAGCACAGATACGCAGTATTTT
CDR3 protein: CASSQTPSRSTDTQYF

D gene: TRBD2
clone size: few
V gene: TRBV24-1
J gene: TRBJ2-1
CDR3 DNA: TGTGCCACCAGTGATTTAACGACTAGCGGGAGTTTTGATGAGCAGTTCTTC
CDR3 protein: CATSDLTTSGSFDEQFF

D gene: .
clone size: .
V gene: TRBV30
J gene: TRBJ1-1
CDR3 DNA: TGTGCCTGGAGTAACACTCGGGAGGCCATGAACACTGAAGCTTTCTTT
CDR3 protein: CAWSNTREAMNTEAFF

D gene: .
clone size: .
V gene: TRBV7-9
J gene: TRBJ1-4
CDR3 DNA: TGTGCCAGCAGGGTCGGTACGGGGGCGAATGAAAAACTGTTTTTT
CDR3 protein: CASRVGTGANEKLFF

D gene: .
clone size: .
V gene: TRBV6-4
J gene: TRBJ2-2
CDR3 DNA: TGTGCCAGCAGTGACCCTCCGGGCCATAAAAAAGGGTCTGCCGGGGAGCTGTTTTTT
CDR3 protein: CASSDPPGHKKGSAGELFF

D gene: .
clone size: .
V gene: TRBV6-2/TRBV6-3
J gene: TRBJ2-1
CDR3 DNA: TGTACCAGCGGGCCCTACAATGAGCAGTTCTTC
CDR3 protein: CTSGPYNEQFF

D gene: .
clone size: few
V gene: TRBV5-1
J gene: TRBJ1-5
CDR3 DNA: TGCGCCAGCAGCCCTGACGTAGGCAATCAGCCCCAGCATTTT
CDR3 protein: CASSPDVGNQPQHF

D gene: .
clone size: many
V gene: TRBV5-1
J gene: TRBJ1-6
CDR3 DNA: TGCGCCAGCAGCTTGGGGCAGGGCAATTCACCCCTCCACTTT
CDR3 protein: CASSLGQGNSPLHF

D gene: .
clone size: .
V gene: TRBV19
J gene: TRBJ1-2
CDR3 DNA: TGTGCCAGTAGCCGGACGGCCGGGGACTATGGCTACACCTTC
CDR3 protein: CASSRTAGDYGYTF

D gene: .
clone size: .
V gene: TRBV19
J gene: TRBJ1-1
CDR3 DNA: TGTGCCAGTAGTATAGACCTCCCCGATGAAGCTTTCTTT
CDR3 protein: CASSIDLPDEAFF

D gene: TRBD2
clone size: few
V gene: TRBV12-3/TRBV12-4
J gene: TRBJ2-3
CDR3 DNA: TGTGCCAGCATCCTACTAGCGGGAGGCAACACAGATACGCAGTATTTT
CDR3 protein: CASILLAGGNTDTQYF

D gene: TRBD1
clone size: few
V gene: TRBV5-1
J gene: TRBJ2-5
CDR3 DNA: TGCGCCAGCAGCCAGACAGGGGCCGGACAAGAGACCCAGTACTTC
CDR3 protein: CASSQTGAGQETQYF

D gene: TRBD1
clone size: .
V gene: TRBV11-2
J gene: TRBJ1-1
CDR3 DNA: TGTGCCAGCAGCTTTGTGTCGGGACAGGGGACAACTAGGGGGACTGAAGCTTTCTTT
CDR3 protein: CASSFVSGQGTTRGTEAFF

D gene: .
clone size: .
V gene: TRBV9
J gene: TRBJ2-5
CDR3 DNA: TGTGCCAGCAGCGGGGACTCCGGGACCCAGTACTTC
CDR3 protein: CASSGDSGTQYF

D gene: TRBD1
clone size: .
V gene: TRBV7-2
J gene: TRBJ2-7
CDR3 DNA: TGTGCCAGCAGCCCAGGTCCGGATTGGACAGGGTCTCTCGAGCAGTACTTC
CDR3 protein: CASSPGPDWTGSLEQYF

D gene: .
clone size: .
V gene: TRBV5-1
J gene: TRBJ1-3
CDR3 DNA: TGCGCCAGCAGCGCGAGGACAGCGAGCTCTGGAAACACCATATATTTT
CDR3 protein: CASSARTASSGNTIYF

D gene: TRBD1
clone size: .
V gene: TRBV7-9
J gene: TRBJ1-2
CDR3 DNA: TGTGCCAGCAGCCCGGCGGCAGGGGGCTTGGGAGGCTACACCTTC
CDR3 protein: CASSPAAGGLGGYTF

D gene: .
clone size: few
V gene: TRBV20-1
J gene: TRBJ2-5
CDR3 DNA: TGCAGTGCTATACTGGGGATTCAAGAGACCCAGTACTTC
CDR3 protein: CSAILGIQETQYF

D gene: TRBD1
clone size: .
V gene: TRBV23-1
J gene: TRBJ2-2
CDR3 DNA: TGCGCCAAAACGGATAAAAGGGGGACAGGGCTTGCCGGGGAGCTGTTTTTT
CDR3 protein: CAKTDKRGTGLAGELFF

D gene: TRBD1
clone size: .
V gene: TRBV29-1
J gene: TRBJ1-4
CDR3 DNA: TGCAGCGTTGTTGGGGACAGGGAAGATGCAACTAATGAAAAACTGTTTTTT
CDR3 protein: CSVVGDREDATNEKLFF

D gene: TRBD1
clone size: .
V gene: TRBV20-1
J gene: TRBJ2-2
CDR3 DNA: TGCTGTGCTAGAGGGGGCCTTCGGGACCGAAAGTCCGGGGAGCTGTTTTTT
CDR3 protein: CCARGGLRDRKSGELFF

D gene: .
clone size: few
V gene: TRBV6-5
J gene: TRBJ2-3
CDR3 DNA: TGTGCCAGCAGTTCCGGGTCCGGCGGCAATACGCAGTATTTT
CDR3 protein: CASSSGSGGNTQYF

D gene: TRBD2
clone size: few
V gene: TRBV29-1
J gene: TRBJ2-2
CDR3 DNA: TGCAGCGTTCGACGGACTAGCGGTATCGCAAACACCGGGGAGCTGTTTTTT
CDR3 protein: CSVRRTSGIANTGELFF

D gene: .
clone size: .
V gene: TRBV29-1
J gene: TRBJ2-5
CDR3 DNA: TGCAGCGTTGCGCCGGGGACGCAAGAGACCCAGTACTTC
CDR3 protein: CSVAPGTQETQYF

D gene: .
clone size: .
V gene: TRBV5-1
J gene: TRBJ2-1
CDR3 DNA: TGCGCCAGCAGCGCATCCGGAGGCCCGACCTACAATGAGCAGTTCTTC
CDR3 protein: CASSASGGPTYNEQFF